The next 16 T cell receptor beta chains were all read from a single sample in a study of blood T cell repertoires in COVID-19. The table came from immunoSEQ multiplex PCR; TCRdb's copy has only in-frame clones and leaves some out. This table holds over 200,000 clones, approximately 84% found once. The sequencing sample was made of PBMCs or T cells enriched from blood (not recorded which). Receptors were obtained from a middle-aged man who had recovered from COVID-19.

The gene calls are TRBV7-8 and TRBJ1-6; no definite D call. Germline V gene data show CDR1 as SGHVS and CDR2 as FQNEAQ. CDR3 length: 14 residues. With 0 bases removed from V and 7 bases from J, the gap between germline ends came to 7 bases. CDR3 residues: CASSLAQKNSPLHF. CDR3 nucleotide sequence: TGTGCCAGCAGCTTAGCACAGAAGAATTCACCCCTCCACTTT.

This sequence joins TRBV10-3 and TRBJ2-7; 7 bases match TRBD2. The CDR3 length is 14 residues. CDR1 and CDR2 (germline): ENHRY, SYGVKD. The ends lost 10 bases at V and 7 bases at J; junction bases unmatched: 16. The CDR3 nucleotides read TGTGCCACCCTATGGGGGGGGACCGCAAGGGAGCAGTACTTC. The encoded protein is CATLWGGTAREQYF.

The J gene is TRBJ1-6, the V gene TRBV7-2; 9 bases fit TRBD1. The CDR3 has 15 residues. Germline values: CDR1 SGHTA, CDR2 FQGNSA. Germline trimming cut 3 bases from V and 10 bases from J; bases unmatched to any gene: 7. The CDR3 region is CASSLLGQGSSPLHF. CDR3 DNA sequence: TGTGCCAGCAGCTTGCTGGGACAGGGTTCCTCACCCCTCCACTTT.

The CDR3: CASSQGWGGYTF. DNA for the CDR3: TGTGCCAGCAGCCAGGGGTGGGGCGGCTACACCTTC. The rearrangement links TRBV3-1 (or the pseudogene TRBV3-2) to TRBJ1-2, with a possible D match to TRBD1 (5 bases). The CDR3 covers 12 residues. V was shortened by 3 bases and J by 8 bases, with 10 bases between the two germline ends. Per germline, CDR1 LGHDT and CDR2 YNNKEL (reference sequence).

The chain has TRBV7-2 and TRBJ2-5, with D tentatively TRBD1 (5 bases). CDR3 size: 14 residues. Trimming left V 5 bases short and J 5 bases short, with 15 bases between. The germline V gene encodes CDR1 SGHTA and CDR2 FQGNSA. The DNA for the CDR3 is TGTGCCAGCAGCACAGCTGGGGCAAGGGAGACCCAGTACTTC. It specifies CASSTAGARETQYF.

This chain uses TRBV6-1 with TRBJ2-7; 7 nucleotides agree with TRBD2. Germline V gene data show CDR1 as MNHNS and CDR2 as SASEGT. V dropped 0 bases and J dropped 4; count of bases not matched to a gene: 6. The CDR3 contains 15 residues. The CDR3 protein is CASSEARGSLYEQYF. CDR3 nucleotide sequence: TGTGCCAGCAGTGAAGCCCGCGGGAGTTTGTACGAGCAGTACTTC.

The rearrangement uses TRBV9 and TRBJ2-5; D may be TRBD2 (6 bases). CDR3 length: 15 amino acids. CDR1 is SGDLS and CDR2 is YYNGEE in the germline V gene. Trimming cost V 3 bases and J 4 bases, with 16 bases left between them. The CDR3 is CASSARTKDGETQYF. As DNA, the CDR3 is TGTGCCAGCAGCGCCAGGACTAAGGATGGAGAGACCCAGTACTTC.

This chain uses TRBV6-5 with TRBJ1-2; D possibly corresponds to TRBD1 (6 bases). Germline loops: CDR1 MNHEY, CDR2 SVGAGI. V was trimmed by 5 bases and J by 4 bases, leaving 11 bases between them. This CDR3 is built from 13 residues. The CDR3 DNA reads TGTGCCAGCAGTATCGGGACACCCTATGGCTACACCTTC. Protein: CASSIGTPYGYTF.

The chain combines TRBV9 with TRBJ1-3; D is unresolved. With 0 bases removed from V and 1 base from J, the gap between germline ends came to 8 bases. Germline CDR1 and CDR2: SGDLS and YYNGEE. The CDR3 is made up of 15 amino acids. Here the CDR3 reads CASSVVPHSGNTIYF. DNA for the CDR3: TGTGCCAGCAGCGTAGTGCCACATTCTGGAAACACCATATATTTT.

The rearrangement uses TRBV6-2 or TRBV6-3 and TRBJ1-5, with TRBD1 matching 9 bases. The CDR3 loop spans 15 amino acids. The V segment lost 6 bases and the J segment 7 bases; nucleotides outside the gene matches: 10. Germline V CDR1 and CDR2: MNHEY, SVGEGT. In DNA form, the CDR3 reads TGTGCCAGCAGCTCAAGGGGGACAGGGCCCCAGCCCCAGCATTTT. Protein product: CASSSRGTGPQPQHF.

The CDR3 DNA follows: TGTGCCAGCAGTTTTGGGGCACAGGGGCCCCGGGAGACCCAGTACTTC. Translating it yields CASSFGAQGPRETQYF. The chain joins TRBV5-6 to TRBJ2-5, with 7 bases matching TRBD1. J gave up 5 bases and V 5 bases, and 15 bases lay outside the gene matches. Germline V lookup: CDR1 SGHDT, CDR2 YYEEEE. The CDR3 extends over 16 amino acids.

The chain joins TRBV5-6 to TRBJ1-6, with D possibly matching TRBD1 (5 bases). The CDR3 is 14 residues long. Germline lookup yields CDR1 SGHDT and CDR2 YYEEEE. V gave up 5 bases and J gave up 9 bases, with 15 bases separating them. The CDR3 DNA is TGTGCCAGCAGTATTTCACGGGGGAGTTCACCCCTCCACTTT. This sequence encodes CASSISRGSSPLHF. Full variable domain (remainder filled in from reference TRBV5-6 and TRBJ1-6): DAGVTQSPTHLIKTRGQQVTLRCSPKSGHDTVSWYQQALGQGPQFIFQYYEEEERQRGNFPDRFSGHQFPNYSSELNVNALLLGDSALYLCASSISRGSSPLHFGNGTRLTVT.

The CDR3 region has the DNA TGTGCCAGCAGCTTGCGGCGAGAGAGGGGGATCTCTGGAAACACCATATATTTT. It is translated as CASSLRRERGISGNTIYF. This rearrangement joins TRBV5-4 to TRBJ1-3; tentatively, D is TRBD1 (6 bases). Deletions cut 1 base from V and 0 bases from J, with 17 bases between. The CDR3 spans 18 residues. Germline lookup yields CDR1 SGHNT and CDR2 YYREEE (reference sequence).

The V and J genes are TRBV3-1 (or the pseudogene TRBV3-2) and TRBJ1-4; 12 bases line up with TRBD1. Germline V CDR1 and CDR2: LGHDT, YNNKEL (reference sequence). Losses at the gene ends were 3 bases for V and 3 bases for J; bases not matched to a gene: 5. This CDR3 has 17 residues. The CDR3 is CASSQGQGARANEKLFF. In DNA form, the CDR3 reads TGTGCCAGCAGCCAGGGACAGGGGGCAAGGGCTAATGAAAAACTGTTTTTT.

The chain uses TRBV4-2 and TRBJ1-2; D is possibly TRBD1 (5 bases). V was shortened by 3 bases and J by 0 bases, with 20 bases between the two germline ends. Germline V CDR1 and CDR2: LGHNA, YNFKEQ. The CDR3 totals 18 residues. CDR3 DNA: TGTGCCAGCAGCCATCTAGGGCGGACAACCGTCGCTAACTATGGCTACACCTTC. Translating gives CASSHLGRTTVANYGYTF.

The count of this clone is one. The chain is built from TRBV9 and TRBJ2-1; TRBD2 aligns across 13 bases. Trimming at V came to 5 bases and at J to 10 bases, leaving 12 bases not matched to a gene. CDR1 is SGDLS, CDR2 YYNGEE, per germline. This CDR3 comprises 16 residues. The CDR3 here is CASSVQTSGGAREQFF. CDR3 DNA sequence: TGTGCCAGCAGTGTCCAAACTAGCGGGGGGGCCAGGGAGCAGTTCTTC.